What follows is one TCR beta chain and its context. The CDR3 has 16 amino acids. The V end was cut by 1 base, the J end by 4 bases, with 12 bases between. The germline gives CDR1 SGHRS, CDR2 YFSETQ. This record belongs to a study of CD8+CD57+ T cells in acquired aplastic anemia. Previously, flow cytometry had revealed CD8+CD57+ cell expansion in the patients chosen for sequencing. Investigators profiled TCR beta VDJ and CDR3 from genomic DNA template. TCRdb used MiXCR to reprocess the reads, holding one entry per CDR3 protein. The sample yields roughly 190,000 distinct CDR3 sequences, approximately 50% seen once.

The sequence derives from a human donor with aplastic anemia. V gene TRBV5-1 combines with J gene TRBJ2-6; no definite D call. The sequencing input was sorted CD4+, CD8+, or CD8+CD57+ T cells (not recorded which) from PBMCs. The CDR3 loop is CASSLKGVTGANVLTF. Here the CDR3 DNA reads TGCGCCAGCAGCTTGAAGGGTGTTACAGGGGCCAACGTCCTGACTTTC.